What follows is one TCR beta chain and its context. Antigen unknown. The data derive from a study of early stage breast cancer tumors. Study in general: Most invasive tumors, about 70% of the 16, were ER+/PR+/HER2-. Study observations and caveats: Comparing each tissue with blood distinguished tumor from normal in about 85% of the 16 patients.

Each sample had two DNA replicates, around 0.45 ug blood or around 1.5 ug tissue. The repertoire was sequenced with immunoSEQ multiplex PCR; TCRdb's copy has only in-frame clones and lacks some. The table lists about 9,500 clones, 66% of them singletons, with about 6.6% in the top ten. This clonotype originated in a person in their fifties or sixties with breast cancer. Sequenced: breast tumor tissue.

CDR3 residues: CASSGSSGANVLTF. CDR3 nucleotides: TGCGCCAGCAGCGGGTCCTCTGGGGCCAACGTCCTGACTTTC. The chain uses TRBV5-1 and TRBJ2-6; no definite D call. The CDR3 covers 14 residues. CDR1 is SGHRS, CDR2 YFSETQ, per germline. V was pared by 4 bases and J by 0 bases, with 5 bases between.